This TCR beta chain derives from a study of control samples from healthy donors and cancer patients. CDR1 MNHNY and CDR2 SVGAGI come from the germline V gene (reference sequence). The CDR3 sequence is 16 residues long. Trimming left V 0 bases short and J 4 bases short, with 15 bases between. Produced via immunoSEQ multiplex PCR; TCRdb's table is partial and in-frame only. In the table there are tens of thousands of clones, around 90% of which are singletons. This clone was seen once. Source material: PBMCs. The genes are TRBV6-6 and TRBJ1-2, with D possibly matching TRBD1 (5 bases). The TCR was taken from a man aged 25-45 years with colorectal cancer. The CDR3 reads CASSYSASDRAYGYTF. The CDR3 coding sequence is TGTGCCAGCAGTTACTCCGCTTCCGACAGAGCCTATGGCTACACCTTC.